This record looks at one T cell receptor (beta chain) sequence and its context. Its matching antigen is unknown. Trimming cost V 5 bases and J 7 bases, with 21 bases left between them. The CDR3 runs to 16 residues. Germline CDR1 reads SGHVS; CDR2 reads FNYEAQ. The donors were part of the validation cohort, which consisted of more than 90 subjects and was separate from the first cohort of 666 subjects. TCRdb keeps only in-frame clones here, not all; method: immunoSEQ multiplex PCR. The sample carries fewer than 250,000 clones, around nine tenths recorded once. This specimen belongs to a study of cytomegalovirus exposure and HLA in healthy donors. Study-level results: The study put 150 or so TCR beta chains on its list as cytomegalovirus-associated. Most sequenced TCRs were rare (though some public TCRs occurred in many donors).

Material: PBMCs. This sequence joins TRBV7-6 and TRBJ2-1; D might be TRBD2 (8 bases). The source of this sequence is a woman in her late teens or twenties in good health and CMV-seropositive. The CDR3 DNA reads as TGTGCCAGCAGCGCAGGGGGGGGCGGGAGGAGGAATGAGCAGTTCTTC. It yields the protein CASSAGGGGRRNEQFF.